These T cell receptor beta chains were read from a single sample in a study. TCRdb passed the RT-PCR reads through MiXCR, listing each CDR3 protein once. The data contain around 700,000 distinct CDR3 sequences, 13% to 15% of them singletons. The specimen sequenced was memory CD4+ T cells from blood. Every receptor here comes from a female donor in good health, serving as a healthy control. Both conserved end residues are part of each CDR3. The order of the fields is V gene, D gene, J gene, clone size, CDR3 DNA, CDR3 protein. D genes are given only for firm matches. Not all rows give a size; the values are once, few, many and, for expanded clones, a class.

TRBV7-2,.,TRBJ1-3,few,TGTGCCAGCAGCTTAGAGACAGGAAACTCTGGAAACACCATATATTTT,CASSLETGNSGNTIYF
TRBV18,TRBD1,TRBJ2-7,.,TGTGCCAGCTCACCACCCCGGACAGGGCCCTACGAGCAGTACTTC,CASSPPRTGPYEQYF
TRBV20-1,TRBD1,TRBJ1-6,few,TGCAGTGCTAGAGATGTCAGGGGGGATTCACCCCTCCACTTT,CSARDVRGDSPLHF
TRBV27,TRBD1,TRBJ1-5,.,TGTGCCAGCAGTTCACAATGGACAGGGGAAGGCAATCAGCCCCAGCATTTT,CASSSQWTGEGNQPQHF
TRBV5-1,.,TRBJ1-1,.,TGCGCCAGCAGCTTGGTCGTTTCAGGGGACAACTCAAACACTGAAGCTTTCTTT,CASSLVVSGDNSNTEAFF
TRBV12-3/TRBV12-4,.,TRBJ1-6,.,TGTGCCAGCAGGGTGGGGGGAAATTCACCCCTCCACTTT,CASRVGGNSPLHF
TRBV20-1,.,TRBJ2-2,.,TGCAGTGCTAGTCGTTCTAGGACCGGGGAGCTGTTTTTT,CSASRSRTGELFF
TRBV12-3/TRBV12-4,TRBD1,TRBJ2-1,few,TGTGCCAGCAGTTCAACGACAGGGATTGGGACCTACAATGAGCAGTTCTTC,CASSSTTGIGTYNEQFF
TRBV7-9,TRBD1,TRBJ2-7,few,TGTGCCAGCAGCTTTCAGGGGGAGTTCTACGAGCAGTACTTC,CASSFQGEFYEQYF
TRBV12-3/TRBV12-4,TRBD1,TRBJ1-3,.,TGTGCCAGCAGTTGGACAGGGGGATACACCATATATTTT,CASSWTGGYTIYF
TRBV12-3/TRBV12-4,TRBD2,TRBJ2-5,few,TGTGCCAGCAGTTTGGTAGCGGGAACAAACCAAGAGACCCAGTACTTC,CASSLVAGTNQETQYF
TRBV6-5,TRBD1,TRBJ2-2,many,TGTGCCAGCAGTCGACAGGGGGCGGGCACCGGGGAGCTGTTTTTT,CASSRQGAGTGELFF
TRBV12-3/TRBV12-4,.,TRBJ2-5,.,TGTGCCAGCAGTCTCCTAGGGTGGGAAGAGACCCAGTACTTC,CASSLLGWEETQYF
TRBV20-1,.,TRBJ2-2,.,TGCAGTGCTAGTCATCTAGCCGACACCGGGGAGCTGTTTTTT,CSASHLADTGELFF
TRBV6-6,.,TRBJ1-5,many,TGTGCCAGCAGTTCCCCCGGGAGCAATCAGCCCCAGCATTTT,CASSSPGSNQPQHF
TRBV20-1,.,TRBJ2-5,many,TGCAGTGCTAGATCATTCTCAGGGTTTGCAGAGACCCAGTACTTC,CSARSFSGFAETQYF
TRBV27,TRBD1,TRBJ2-7,few,TGTGCCAGCAGTGCAGCGTACAGGGGGAATTCCTACGAGCAGTACTTC,CASSAAYRGNSYEQYF
TRBV20-1,.,TRBJ1-1,few,TGCAGTGCTAGCTGGGGGGGCACTGAAGCTTTCTTT,CSASWGGTEAFF
TRBV20-1,.,TRBJ1-3,.,TGCAGTGCTAGTATTCCAGGAGCTTCAAACACCATATATTTT,CSASIPGASNTIYF
TRBV5-1,TRBD1,TRBJ2-1,.,TGCGCCAGCAGCCGACTCGGGGGACAGGGGGGGAATGAGCAGTTCTTC,CASSRLGGQGGNEQFF
TRBV6-2/TRBV6-3,.,TRBJ2-7,few,TGTGCCAGCAGTTACTCGCCCCGGGGAGCCTACGAGCAGTACTTC,CASSYSPRGAYEQYF
TRBV30,.,TRBJ1-1,.,.,CAWSVVGEGSRFF
TRBV6-2/TRBV6-3,.,TRBJ1-2,few,TGTGCCAGCGGGGGATCCTCAGCTAACTATGGCTACACCTTC,CASGGSSANYGYTF
TRBV3-1,TRBD2,TRBJ2-1,.,TGTGCCAGCAGAGACAGCGGGGGGGGCTCCTACAATGAGCAGTTCTTC,CASRDSGGGSYNEQFF
TRBV3-1,TRBD1,TRBJ1-2,few,TGTGCCAGCAGCCAAGGGGACAGTCCTAGCGGCTACACCTTC,CASSQGDSPSGYTF
TRBV7-2,.,TRBJ1-5,once,TGTGCCTGCAGGGGAGATGGCAATCAGCCCCAGCATTTT,CACRGDGNQPQHF
TRBV24-1,.,TRBJ2-7,few,TGTGCCACCAGTGACCGGAAGGACCCCTTCTACGAGCAGTACTTC,CATSDRKDPFYEQYF
TRBV27,TRBD1,TRBJ1-6,.,TGTGCCAGCAGTTTAACAGGGGGGCAAAATTCACCCCTCCACTTT,CASSLTGGQNSPLHF
TRBV20-1,TRBD2,TRBJ2-7,many,TGCAGTGCTGACCTAGCGGGAGGAGGTCACGAGCAGTACTTC,CSADLAGGGHEQYF
TRBV20-1,TRBD1,TRBJ1-1,few,TGCAGTGCTTCAGGGGGGCTAAGGAGTGAAGCTTTCTTT,CSASGGLRSEAFF
TRBV28,.,TRBJ1-5,few,TGTGCCAGCAGCCTCAAGGGGACGAACCGTCAGCCCCAGCATTTT,CASSLKGTNRQPQHF
TRBV7-9,.,TRBJ1-4,.,TGTGCCAGCAGCTTAGCGTTAGCCGGTGAGGAAAAACTGTTTTTT,CASSLALAGEEKLFF
TRBV6-6,TRBD1,TRBJ2-2,.,TGTGCCAGCAGACGTACCGGGACAGGGCGCGCAACCACCGGGGAGCTGTTTTTT,CASRRTGTGRATTGELFF
TRBV7-8,TRBD2,TRBJ2-5,few,TGTGCCAGCAGCGAGCCTCCTAGCGGGCAAGAGACCCAGTACTTC,CASSEPPSGQETQYF
TRBV6-1,.,TRBJ2-7,few,TGTGCCAGCAAAGGGGGGCGGGAGCAGTACTTC,CASKGGREQYF
TRBV21-1,.,TRBJ2-5,.,TGTGCCAGCAGCAATTTTGGAGGGGGACAGGGGAAGACCCAGTACTTC,CASSNFGGGQGKTQYF
TRBV3-1,.,TRBJ1-1,few,TGTGCCAGCAGCCAAGGGAAGGGGACTGAAGCTTTCTTT,CASSQGKGTEAFF
TRBV6-5,.,TRBJ1-1,few,TGTGCCAGCAGTAGACGGGCCGGGCAGGGGATCACTGAAGCTTTCTTT,CASSRRAGQGITEAFF
TRBV20-1,.,TRBJ2-7,few,TGCAGTGCTAGCAATTCCGGATCGAGTTACGAGCAGTACTTC,CSASNSGSSYEQYF
TRBV4-3,TRBD1,TRBJ2-7,many,TGCGCCAGCAGCCTTATTTGGGACAGGGATTCCTACGAGCAGTACTTC,CASSLIWDRDSYEQYF